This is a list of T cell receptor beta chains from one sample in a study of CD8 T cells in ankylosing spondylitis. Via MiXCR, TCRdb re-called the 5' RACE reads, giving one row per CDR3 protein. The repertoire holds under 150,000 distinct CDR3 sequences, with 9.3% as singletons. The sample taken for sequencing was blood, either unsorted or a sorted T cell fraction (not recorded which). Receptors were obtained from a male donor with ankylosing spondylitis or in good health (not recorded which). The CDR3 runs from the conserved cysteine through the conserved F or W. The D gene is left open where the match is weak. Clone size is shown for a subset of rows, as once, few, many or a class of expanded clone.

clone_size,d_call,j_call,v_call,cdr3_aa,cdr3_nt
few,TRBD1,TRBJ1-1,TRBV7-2,CASRTTGGWTEAFF,TGTGCCAGCAGGACGACAGGGGGCTGGACTGAAGCTTTCTTT
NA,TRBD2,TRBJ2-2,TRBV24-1,CATSEREAGELFF,TGTGCCACCAGTGAGCGGGAGGCCGGGGAGCTGTTTTTT
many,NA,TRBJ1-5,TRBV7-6,CASSPGLQNQPQHF,TGTGCCAGCAGCCCGGGACTCCAAAATCAGCCCCAGCATTTT
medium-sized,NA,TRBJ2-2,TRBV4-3,CASSQAWLTGELFF,TGCGCCAGCAGCCAAGCCTGGTTAACCGGGGAGCTGTTTTTT
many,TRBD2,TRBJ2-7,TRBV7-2,CASSLQVTSGYEQYF,TGTGCCAGCAGCTTACAGGTGACTAGCGGCTACGAGCAGTACTTC
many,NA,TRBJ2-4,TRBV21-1,CASSKVKAKNIQYF,TGTGCCAGCAGCAAAGTGAAAGCCAAAAACATTCAGTACTTC
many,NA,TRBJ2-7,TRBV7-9,CASSSSFEQYF,TGTGCCAGCAGTTCTAGCTTCGAGCAGTACTTC
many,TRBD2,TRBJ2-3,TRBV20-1,CSASDLAGSGDTQYF,TGCAGTGCTAGCGACCTAGCGGGCTCCGGGGATACGCAGTATTTT
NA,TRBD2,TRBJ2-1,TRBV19,CASSPLRREVYNEQFF,TGTGCCAGTAGTCCTCTTCGGCGGGAGGTCTACAATGAGCAGTTCTTC
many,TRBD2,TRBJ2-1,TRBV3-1,CASTPLLTSGTTNEQFF,TGTGCCAGCACCCCTCTTCTGACTAGCGGAACTACCAATGAGCAGTTCTTC
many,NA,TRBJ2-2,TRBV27,CASRASGWGAGELFF,TGTGCCTCCAGGGCCAGCGGGTGGGGCGCCGGGGAGCTGTTTTTT
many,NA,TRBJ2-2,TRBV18,CASSPRENTGELFF,TGTGCCAGCTCACCACGTGAGAACACCGGGGAGCTGTTTTTT
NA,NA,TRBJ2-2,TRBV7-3,CASSLTRAENTGELFF,TGTGCCAGCAGCTTAACGCGGGCAGAGAACACCGGGGAGCTGTTTTTT
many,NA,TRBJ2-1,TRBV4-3,CASSQEPPGALYNEQFF,TGCGCCAGCAGCCAAGAACCACCAGGGGCCCTTTACAATGAGCAGTTCTTC